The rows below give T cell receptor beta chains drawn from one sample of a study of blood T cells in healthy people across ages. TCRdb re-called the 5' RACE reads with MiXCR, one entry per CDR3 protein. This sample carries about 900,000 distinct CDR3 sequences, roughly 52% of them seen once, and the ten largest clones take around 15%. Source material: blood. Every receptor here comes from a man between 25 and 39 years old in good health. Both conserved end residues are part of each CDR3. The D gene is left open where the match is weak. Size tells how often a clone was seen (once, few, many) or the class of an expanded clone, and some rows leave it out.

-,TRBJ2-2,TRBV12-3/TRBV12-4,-,CAGSPSPADRSGELFF,TGTGCCGGCAGTCCATCACCTGCGGACAGATCCGGGGAGCTGTTTTTT
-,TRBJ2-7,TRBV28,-,CASSLLTGTYEQYF,TGTGCCAGCAGTTTATTAACAGGGACCTACGAGCAGTACTTC
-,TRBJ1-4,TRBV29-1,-,CSVVAQGLSNEKLFF,TGCAGCGTTGTGGCCCAGGGGTTGTCTAATGAAAAACTGTTTTTT
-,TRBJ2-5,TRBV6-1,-,CAAWEDSQETQYF,TGTGCCGCTTGGGAGGACTCACAAGAGACCCAGTACTTC
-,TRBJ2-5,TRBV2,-,CASEPRGARWETQYF,TGTGCCAGTGAACCCCGGGGGGCCCGATGGGAGACCCAGTACTTC
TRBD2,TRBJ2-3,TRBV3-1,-,CASSQKGLAGTTDTRYF,TGTGCCAGCAGCCAGAAAGGACTAGCGGGGACCACAGATACGCGGTATTTT
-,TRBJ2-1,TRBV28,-,CASGPTQNAHNEQFF,TGTGCCAGCGGCCCTACACAGAATGCGCACAATGAGCAGTTCTTC
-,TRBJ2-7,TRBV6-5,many,CASSYSWTAYEQYF,TGTGCCAGCAGTTACTCCTGGACAGCCTACGAGCAGTACTTC
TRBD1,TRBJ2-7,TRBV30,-,CAWRRGHGGQYF,TGTGCCTGGCGCAGGGGGCACGGGGGGCAGTACTTC
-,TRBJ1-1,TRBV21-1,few,CASSKPGRYTEAFF,TGTGCCAGCAGCAAGCCCGGCAGGTACACTGAAGCTTTCTTT
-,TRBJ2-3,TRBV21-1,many,CASSKQLDRDHPHFTDTQYF,TGTGCCAGCAGCAAACAACTGGACAGGGACCACCCTCATTTCACAGATACGCAGTATTTT
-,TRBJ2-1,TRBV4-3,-,CASSQENSGLYNEQFF,TGCGCCAGCAGCCAAGAAAATAGCGGCTTATACAATGAGCAGTTCTTC
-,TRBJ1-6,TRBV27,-,CASSLIQGLNSPLHF,TGTGCCAGCAGTTTAATCCAGGGACTTAATTCACCCCTCCACTTT
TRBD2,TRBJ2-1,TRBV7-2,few,CASSFSGGYEQFF,TGTGCCAGCAGTTTTAGCGGGGGCTATGAGCAGTTCTTC
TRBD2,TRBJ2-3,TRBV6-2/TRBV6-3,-,CASSHSSGERYGTDTQYF,TGTGCCAGCAGCCATTCTAGCGGGGAACGATACGGCACAGATACGCAGTATTTT
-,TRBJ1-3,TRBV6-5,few,CASSYTDSGNTIYF,TGTGCCAGCAGTTACACAGACTCTGGAAACACCATATATTTT
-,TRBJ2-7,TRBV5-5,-,CASSAYIDHYEQYF,TGTGCCAGCAGCGCGTACATAGACCACTACGAGCAGTACTTC
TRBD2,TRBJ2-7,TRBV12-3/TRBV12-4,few,CASSPRLAGGYYEQYF,TGTGCCAGCAGTCCGCGACTAGCGGGGGGGTACTACGAGCAGTACTTC